This T cell receptor (beta chain) was captured in a study of tumor-infiltrating lymphocytes in primary liver carcinoma. Study context: The study included patients who were men and women aged 30 to 69 years. Study findings and constraints: Representation across all five tumor regions was limited to only about 7-25% of top clones.

Co-extracted RNA and DNA came from approximately 20-30 mg of unsorted bulk tissue. Donors were untreated and chronically infected with HBV. Germline values: CDR1 SQVTM, CDR2 ANQGSEA. The V end was cut by 7 bases, the J end by 12 bases, with 25 bases between. CDR3 length: 13 amino acids. TCR beta cDNA came from around 0.5 ug total RNA, primed with a constant-region primer. Three nested multiplex PCR rounds of slightly modified ARM-PCR generated TCR beta libraries. A C-beta reverse primer was combined with TRBV1-TRBV30 forward primers in the first two PCR rounds, and each round had about 10 cycles. TCRdb independently ran MiXCR on the multiplex PCR reads; one entry per CDR3 protein. The sample records some 32,000 distinct CDR3 sequences, around 78% being singletons. With respect to this clonotype: Its antigen is undetermined.

Material for sequencing was liver tumor tissue from sampling region 5. The subset was: tumor region T5, tumor centre. This TCR derives from a man between 35 and 55 years old with primary liver carcinoma and hepatitis B virus infection. This chain joins TRBV29-1 and TRBJ2-7, with TRBD1 as a possible D gene (7 bases). The CDR3: CSATGEVSYKRYF. CDR3 coding DNA: TGCAGCGCTACAGGGGAGGTCTCCTACAAGCGGTACTTC.